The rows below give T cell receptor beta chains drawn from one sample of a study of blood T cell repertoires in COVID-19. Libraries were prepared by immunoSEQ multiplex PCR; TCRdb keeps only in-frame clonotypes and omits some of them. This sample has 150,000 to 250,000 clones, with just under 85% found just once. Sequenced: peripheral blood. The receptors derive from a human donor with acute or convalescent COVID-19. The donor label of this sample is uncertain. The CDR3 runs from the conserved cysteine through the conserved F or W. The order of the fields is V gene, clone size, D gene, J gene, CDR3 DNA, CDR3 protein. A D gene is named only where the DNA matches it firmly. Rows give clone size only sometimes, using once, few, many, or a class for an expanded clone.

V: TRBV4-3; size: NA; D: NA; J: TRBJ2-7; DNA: TGCGCCAGCAGCCAAGATCTTCGCTACGAGCAGTACTTC; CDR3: CASSQDLRYEQYF
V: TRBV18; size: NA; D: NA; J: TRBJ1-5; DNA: TGTGCCAGCTCATCAGGGTATGACCAGCCCCAGCATTTT; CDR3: CASSSGYDQPQHF
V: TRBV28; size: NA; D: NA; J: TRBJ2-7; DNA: TGTGCCAGCAGTTGGAGCTCGACGCTCTCCTACGAGCAGTACTTC; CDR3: CASSWSSTLSYEQYF
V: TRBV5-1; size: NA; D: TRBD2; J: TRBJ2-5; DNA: TGCGCCAGCAGCTTGGCCCTGGGAGGGGAGACCCAGTACTTC; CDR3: CASSLALGGETQYF
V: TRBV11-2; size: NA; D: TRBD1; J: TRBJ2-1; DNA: TGTGCCAGCAGCACCGGGACAGGGTTTTACAATGAGCAGTTCTTC; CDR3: CASSTGTGFYNEQFF
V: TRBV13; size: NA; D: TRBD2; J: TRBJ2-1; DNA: TGTGCCAGCAGCCAGGGGCTAGCGGGAGAACGTGAGCAGTTCTTC; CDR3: CASSQGLAGEREQFF
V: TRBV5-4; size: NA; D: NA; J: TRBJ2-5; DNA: TGTGCCAGCAGCTTGGGTGGGGCAGGGGGGTTTGGAGAGACCCAGTACTTC; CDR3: CASSLGGAGGFGETQYF
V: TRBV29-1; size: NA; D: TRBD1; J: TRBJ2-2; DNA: TGCAGCGTTGGGACAGGGCGTACCCCCCCCACCGGGGAGCTGTTTTTT; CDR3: CSVGTGRTPPTGELFF
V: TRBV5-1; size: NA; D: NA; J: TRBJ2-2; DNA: TGCGCCAGCAGCTTGGCTGGAACAGGGATCGGGGAGCTGTTTTTT; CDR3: CASSLAGTGIGELFF
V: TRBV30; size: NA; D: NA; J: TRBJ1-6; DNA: TGTGCCTGCCCACTGAGGGAAGGGTTTTCACCCCTCCACTTT; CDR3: CACPLREGFSPLHF
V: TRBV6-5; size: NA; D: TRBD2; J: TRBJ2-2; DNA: TGTGCCAGCAGTTACGCCGGGACTAGCGGGAGCGGGGAGCTGTTTTTT; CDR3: CASSYAGTSGSGELFF
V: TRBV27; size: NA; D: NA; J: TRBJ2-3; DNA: TGTGCCAGCAGTTCCACGGTATACGTTACAGATACGCAGTATTTT; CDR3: CASSSTVYVTDTQYF
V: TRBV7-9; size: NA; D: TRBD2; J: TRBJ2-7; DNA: TGTGCCAGCAGCTTCGAGACTAGCGGGAGGGCCGTGGAGCAGTACTTC; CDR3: CASSFETSGRAVEQYF
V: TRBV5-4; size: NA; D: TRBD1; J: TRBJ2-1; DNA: TGTGCCAGCAGCTTCGGGACAGATTACAATGAGCAGTTCTTC; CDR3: CASSFGTDYNEQFF
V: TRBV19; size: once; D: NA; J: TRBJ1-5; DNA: TGTGCCAGTAGTATGGTTTCCTACCTACCCGCGCAGGGTGATTTT; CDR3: CASSMVSYLPAQGDF
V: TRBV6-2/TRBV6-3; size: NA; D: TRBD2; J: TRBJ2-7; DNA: TGTGCCAGCAGTATAGAGGGACTAGCGGGACCCGAGCAGTACTTC; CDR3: CASSIEGLAGPEQYF
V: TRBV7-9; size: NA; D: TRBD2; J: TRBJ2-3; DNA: TGTGCCAGCAGCTTAGCTGGTAGCGGGCTAGATACGCAGTATTTT; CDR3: CASSLAGSGLDTQYF
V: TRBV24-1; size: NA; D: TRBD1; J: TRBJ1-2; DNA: TGTGCCACCAGTGAAGCAGGGGGAGCCTATGGCTACACCTTC; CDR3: CATSEAGGAYGYTF
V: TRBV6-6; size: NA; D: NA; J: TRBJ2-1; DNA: TGTGCCAGCAGTCTGGTAGAGAATGAGCAGTTCTTC; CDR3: CASSLVENEQFF
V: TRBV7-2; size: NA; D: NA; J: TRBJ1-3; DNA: TGTGCCAGCAGCTGGAACAGGGTCGGAAACACCATATATTTT; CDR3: CASSWNRVGNTIYF
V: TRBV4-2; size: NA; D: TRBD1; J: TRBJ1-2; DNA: TGTGCCAGCAGCCCAAGCGATCAGGGGGCGAACTATGGCTACACCTTC; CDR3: CASSPSDQGANYGYTF
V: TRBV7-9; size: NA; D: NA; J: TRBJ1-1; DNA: TGTGCCAGCTCCCCGGAGTGGTCGCCTGAAGCTTTCTTT; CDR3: CASSPEWSPEAFF
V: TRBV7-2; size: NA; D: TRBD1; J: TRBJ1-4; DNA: TGTGCCAGCAGCTTATTAGGGACAGCTGCAACTAATGAAAAACTGTTTTTT; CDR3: CASSLLGTAATNEKLFF
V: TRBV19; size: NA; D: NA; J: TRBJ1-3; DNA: TGTGCCAGCTCAATAACAGGGTCTGGAAACACCATATATTTT; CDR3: CASSITGSGNTIYF
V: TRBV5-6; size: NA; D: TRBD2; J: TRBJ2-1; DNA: TGTGCCAGCAGCCCTGTAGCGGGACCGAGCTCCTACAATGAGCAGTTCTTC; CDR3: CASSPVAGPSSYNEQFF
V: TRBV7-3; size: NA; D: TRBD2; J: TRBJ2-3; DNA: TGTGCCAGCAGCTTAGCGGGAGGCCCCACAGATACGCAGTATTTT; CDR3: CASSLAGGPTDTQYF
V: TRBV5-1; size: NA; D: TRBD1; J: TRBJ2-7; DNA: TGCGCCAGCAGCTTGTCAGGGACAGCCTCCTACGAGCAGTACTTC; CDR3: CASSLSGTASYEQYF
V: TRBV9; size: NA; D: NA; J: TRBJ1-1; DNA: TGTGCCAGCAGCGTAGTAGTGAACACTGAAGCTTTCTTT; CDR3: CASSVVVNTEAFF
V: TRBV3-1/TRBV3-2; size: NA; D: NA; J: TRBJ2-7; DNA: TGTGCCAGCAGCCGGAGCGGGCAAAGCTACGAGCAGTACTTC; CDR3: CASSRSGQSYEQYF
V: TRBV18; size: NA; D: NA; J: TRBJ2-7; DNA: TGTGCCAGCTCACCCCCGGGGTTTTCCTACGAGCAGTACTTC; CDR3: CASSPPGFSYEQYF
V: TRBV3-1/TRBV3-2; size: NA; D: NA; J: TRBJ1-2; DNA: TGTGCCAGCAGCCAAGACTCGAGGAACTACACCTTC; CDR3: CASSQDSRNYTF
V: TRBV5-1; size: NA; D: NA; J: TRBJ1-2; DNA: TGCGCCAGCAGCTTGGAGCAGGGTCCCTATGGCTACACCTTC; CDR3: CASSLEQGPYGYTF
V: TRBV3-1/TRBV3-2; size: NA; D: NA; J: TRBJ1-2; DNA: TGTGCCAGCAGCCAAGACAGGGCCATAAACTATGGCTACACCTTC; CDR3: CASSQDRAINYGYTF
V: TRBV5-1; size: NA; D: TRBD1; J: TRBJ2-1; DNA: TGCGCCAGCAGCTTGTCAGGGGGCTGGCATGAGCAGTTCTTC; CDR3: CASSLSGGWHEQFF
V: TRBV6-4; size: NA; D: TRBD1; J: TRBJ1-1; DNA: TGTGCCAGCAGTCGGACAGGGAAAGATCCTGAAGCTTTCTTT; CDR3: CASSRTGKDPEAFF
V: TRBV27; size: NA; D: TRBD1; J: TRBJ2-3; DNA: TGTGCCAGCAGTTTAAGGGACAGTGGGGTGGATACGCAGTATTTT; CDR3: CASSLRDSGVDTQYF
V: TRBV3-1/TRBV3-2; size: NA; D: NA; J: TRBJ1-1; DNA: TGTGCCAGCAGCCAAGACAGTGGTAACACTGAAGCTTTCTTT; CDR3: CASSQDSGNTEAFF
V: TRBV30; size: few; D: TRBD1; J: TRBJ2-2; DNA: TGTGCCCACTCCCGAGGGGGCTATGCCGGGGAGCTGTTTTTT; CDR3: CAHSRGGYAGELFF
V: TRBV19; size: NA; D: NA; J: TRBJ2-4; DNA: TGTGCCAGTAGGGAGGGGCCGGCCAAAAACATTCAGTACTTC; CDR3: CASREGPAKNIQYF
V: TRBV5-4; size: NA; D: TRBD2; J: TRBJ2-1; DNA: TGTGCCAGCAGCCCCGGGACTAGCGGTTACAATGAGCAGTTCTTC; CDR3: CASSPGTSGYNEQFF
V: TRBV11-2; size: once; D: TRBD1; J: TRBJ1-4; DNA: TGTGCCAGCAGCCCCAACGACAGGGGGGTAACTAATGAAAAACTGTTTTTT; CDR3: CASSPNDRGVTNEKLFF
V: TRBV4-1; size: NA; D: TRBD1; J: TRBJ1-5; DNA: TGCGCCAGCAGCTTGACAGGGGGCAATCAGCCCCAGCATTTT; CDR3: CASSLTGGNQPQHF
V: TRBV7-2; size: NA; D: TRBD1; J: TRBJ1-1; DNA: TGTGCCAGCAGCTTAGTCCCCCCCCAGGGGGGGAACACTGAAGCTTTCTTT; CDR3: CASSLVPPQGGNTEAFF
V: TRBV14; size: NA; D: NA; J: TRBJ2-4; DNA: TGTGCCAGCAGCCAAAGCCCCCAAAACATTCAGTACTTC; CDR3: CASSQSPQNIQYF
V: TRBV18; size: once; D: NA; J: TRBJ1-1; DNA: TGTGCCAGCTCACCATTCACGGGGTTCACTGAAGCTTTCTTT; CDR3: CASSPFTGFTEAFF
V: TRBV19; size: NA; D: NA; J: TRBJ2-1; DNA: TGTGCCAGTAGTATATGGCTCAACAATGAGCAGTTCTTC; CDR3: CASSIWLNNEQFF
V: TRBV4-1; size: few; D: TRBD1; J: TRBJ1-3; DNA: TGCGCCAGCAGCCAAGATCAGGCGACAGGGTTAAACACCATATATTTT; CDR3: CASSQDQATGLNTIYF
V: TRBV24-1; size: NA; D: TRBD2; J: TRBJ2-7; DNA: TGTGCCACCAGTGAAGTTAGCGGGGACGAAATCTCCTACGAGCAGTACTTC; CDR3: CATSEVSGDEISYEQYF
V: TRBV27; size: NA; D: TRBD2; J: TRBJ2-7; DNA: TGTGCCAGCAGCAAACTAGCGGGGGCCTACGAGCAGTACTTC; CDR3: CASSKLAGAYEQYF
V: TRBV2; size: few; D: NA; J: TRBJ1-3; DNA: TGTGCCAGCAGCCCGCAGGGGCCCTCTGGAAACACCATATATTTT; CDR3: CASSPQGPSGNTIYF
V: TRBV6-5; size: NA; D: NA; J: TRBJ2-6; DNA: TGTGCCACCCGCGAGGGCTCCGGGGCCAACGTCCTGACTTTC; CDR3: CATREGSGANVLTF
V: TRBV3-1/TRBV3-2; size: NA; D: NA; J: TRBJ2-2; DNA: TGTGCCAGCAGCCTCCAAGGCGGGACCGGGGAGCTGTTTTTT; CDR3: CASSLQGGTGELFF
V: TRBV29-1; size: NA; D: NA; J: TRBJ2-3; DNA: TGCAGCGCCCAGGCGGGGGCGTACACAGATACGCAGTATTTT; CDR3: CSAQAGAYTDTQYF
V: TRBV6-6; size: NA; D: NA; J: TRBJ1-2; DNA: TGTGCCAGCAGTTACCCTACAGAGAATGGCTACACCTTC; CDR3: CASSYPTENGYTF
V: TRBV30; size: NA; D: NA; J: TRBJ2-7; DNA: TGTGCCTGGAGTGTGGACAGCTCCTACGAGCAGTACTTC; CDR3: CAWSVDSSYEQYF